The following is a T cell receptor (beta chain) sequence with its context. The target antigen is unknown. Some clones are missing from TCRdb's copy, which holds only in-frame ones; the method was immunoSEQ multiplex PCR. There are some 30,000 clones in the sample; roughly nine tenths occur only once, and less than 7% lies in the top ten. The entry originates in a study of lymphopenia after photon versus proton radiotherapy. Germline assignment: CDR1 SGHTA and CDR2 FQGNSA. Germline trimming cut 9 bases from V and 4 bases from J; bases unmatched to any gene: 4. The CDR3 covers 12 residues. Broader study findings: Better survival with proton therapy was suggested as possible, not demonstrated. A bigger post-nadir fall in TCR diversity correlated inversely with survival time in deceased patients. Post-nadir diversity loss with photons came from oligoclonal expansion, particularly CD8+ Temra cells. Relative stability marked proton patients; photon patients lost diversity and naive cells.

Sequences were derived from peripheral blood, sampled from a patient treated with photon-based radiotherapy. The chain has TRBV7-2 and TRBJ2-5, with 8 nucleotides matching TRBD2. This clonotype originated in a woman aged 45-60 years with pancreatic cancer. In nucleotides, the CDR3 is TGTGCCAGTACCGGGACTAGAGAGACCCAGTACTTC. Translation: CASTGTRETQYF.